This note documents a single T cell receptor beta chain sequence. The data are from a study of OX40 agonist ivuxolimab in advanced cancers. The method was immunoSEQ multiplex PCR; TCRdb's version includes in-frame clones alone and lacks a portion of them. This table holds about 47,000 clones, about 83% found once. Per germline, CDR1 MDHEN and CDR2 SYDVKM. The length of the CDR3 is 11 residues. The V gene end was trimmed by 8 bases and the J gene end by 5 bases; junction bases not matched to a gene: 2. The gene calls are TRBV28 and TRBJ1-2; 7 bases agree with TRBD1. The starting material was CD4+ or CD8+ T cells sorted from blood, obtained in a trial of the OX40 agonist ivuxolimab. The TCR was taken from an adult with an advanced solid tumor such as melanoma, head and neck, liver or kidney cancer. CDR3 in amino acids: CASQGGYGYTF. As DNA, the CDR3 is TGTGCCAGCCAGGGGGGATATGGCTACACCTTC.